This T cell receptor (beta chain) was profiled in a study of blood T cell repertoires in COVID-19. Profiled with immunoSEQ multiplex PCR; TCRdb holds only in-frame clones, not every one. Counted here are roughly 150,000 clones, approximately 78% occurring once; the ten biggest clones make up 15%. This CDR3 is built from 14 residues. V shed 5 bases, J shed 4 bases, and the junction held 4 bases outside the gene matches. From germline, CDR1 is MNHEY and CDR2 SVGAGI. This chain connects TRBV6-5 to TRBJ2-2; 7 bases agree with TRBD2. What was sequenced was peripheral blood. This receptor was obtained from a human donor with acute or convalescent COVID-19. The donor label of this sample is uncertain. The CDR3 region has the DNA TGTGCCAGCAGTCTAGCGGAATTCACCGGGGAGCTGTTTTTT. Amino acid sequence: CASSLAEFTGELFF.